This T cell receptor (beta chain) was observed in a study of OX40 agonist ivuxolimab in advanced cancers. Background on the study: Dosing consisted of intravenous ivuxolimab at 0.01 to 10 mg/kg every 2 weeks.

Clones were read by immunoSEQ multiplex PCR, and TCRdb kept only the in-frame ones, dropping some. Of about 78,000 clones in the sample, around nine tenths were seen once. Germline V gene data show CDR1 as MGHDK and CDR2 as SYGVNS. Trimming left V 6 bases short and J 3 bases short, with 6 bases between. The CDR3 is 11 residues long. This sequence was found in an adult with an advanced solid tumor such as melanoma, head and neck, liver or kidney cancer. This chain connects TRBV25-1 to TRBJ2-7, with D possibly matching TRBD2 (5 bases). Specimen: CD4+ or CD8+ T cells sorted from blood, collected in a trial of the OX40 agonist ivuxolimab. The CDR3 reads CASRDFYEQYF. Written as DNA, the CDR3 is TGTGCCAGCAGGGACTTCTACGAGCAGTACTTC.